A single sample gave rise to the 15 T cell receptor beta chains below, sequenced in a study of shared clonotypes between healthy human individuals. Some clones are missing from TCRdb's copy, which holds only in-frame ones; the method was immunoSEQ multiplex PCR. The sample has about 680,000 clones, about 92% seen once. Naive CD8 populations comprised CD45RO-negative cells positively selected for CCR7, excluding terminally differentiated effector memory CD45RA+ cells. The sequencing sample was made of naive CD8+ T cells sorted from blood. These receptors all stem from a man aged 30 to 39 in good health.

The chain combines TRBV7-9 with TRBJ2-5, with TRBD1 matching 10 bases. V shed 4 bases and J 4 bases; nucleotides not matched to a gene: 9. The CDR3 is made up of 16 amino acids. Germline lookup yields CDR1 SEHNR and CDR2 FQNEAQ (reference sequence). For the CDR3, the DNA is TGTGCCAGCAGCTCGAGTATGGGACAGGGGTTAGAGACCCAGTACTTC. It yields the protein CASSSSMGQGLETQYF.

The chain recombines TRBV7-9 with TRBJ1-1; the D is unclear. This CDR3 is 13 amino acids long. The germline V gene encodes CDR1 SEHNR and CDR2 FQNEAQ (reference sequence). V lost 1 base, J lost 5 bases, and 8 bases lay in between. The CDR3 sequence: CASSLEDVTEAFF. The DNA for the CDR3 is TGTGCCAGCAGCTTAGAGGATGTAACTGAAGCTTTCTTT.

The V and J genes are TRBV9 and TRBJ2-3; either TRBD1 or TRBD2 may fit D (5 bases each). Trimming took off 3 bases at V and 2 bases at J, with 16 bases between the two ends. The V gene's germline CDR1 is SGDLS and CDR2 YYNGEE. The CDR3 sequence is 16 residues long. This CDR3 reads CASSGGRGGFTDTQYF. The CDR3, as DNA: TGTGCCAGCAGCGGAGGCCGGGGCGGATTCACAGATACGCAGTATTTT.

The chain employs TRBV10-1 and TRBJ1-1; D is undetermined. Per the germline V gene, CDR1 is WNHNN and CDR2 is SYGVQD (reference sequence). The CDR3 has 11 amino acids. Deletions cut 3 bases from V and 6 bases from J, with 5 bases between. As DNA, the CDR3 is TGCGCCAGCAGTGACGGGGCTGAAGCTTTCTTT. This encodes CASSDGAEAFF.

V and J are TRBV19 and TRBJ1-4, with D possibly TRBD1 on 5 matching bases. Germline CDR1 reads LNHDA; CDR2 reads SQIVND (reference sequence). The CDR3 consists of 13 residues. Trimming removed 6 bases from V and 6 bases from J, with 11 bases in between. The CDR3 is CASRGVEHEKLFF. CDR3 sequence (DNA): TGTGCCAGTAGAGGGGTTGAGCATGAAAAACTGTTTTTT. The full variable domain, with the rest looked up from reference TRBV19 and TRBJ1-4, is DGGITQSPKYLFRKEGQNVTLSCEQNLNHDAMYWYRQDPGQGLRLIYYSQIVNDFQKGDIAEGYSVSREKKESFPLTVTSAQKNPTAFYLCASRGVEHEKLFFGSGTQLSVL.

The V gene is TRBV6-6, the J gene TRBJ1-1; no clear D gene. Trimming removed 2 bases at V and 0 bases at J, with 7 bases between. Germline values: CDR1 MNHNY, CDR2 SVGAGI (reference sequence). The CDR3 has 14 amino acids. In DNA form, the CDR3 reads TGTGCCAGCAGTTACGGCTTTGTGAACACTGAAGCTTTCTTT. This codes for CASSYGFVNTEAFF.

This chain connects TRBV25-1 to TRBJ2-1, with TRBD2 as a possible D gene (6 bases). The CDR3 sequence is 12 residues long. Germline CDR1 is MGHDK and CDR2 is SYGVNS. V gave up 7 bases and J gave up 8 bases, with 12 bases separating them. CDR3 protein: CASIFGEDEQFF. The CDR3 DNA reads as TGTGCCAGCATTTTCGGGGAGGATGAGCAGTTCTTC.

The V gene is TRBV4-1, the J gene TRBJ1-5; D gene unclear. From germline, CDR1 is MGHRA and CDR2 YSYEKL. The CDR3 totals 15 residues. Trimming took off 1 base at V and 7 bases at J, with 14 bases between the two ends. In DNA, the CDR3 is TGCGCCAGCAGCCAAGTCATCGGGAATCGGCAGCCCCAGCATTTT. This codes for CASSQVIGNRQPQHF.

This clone appeared a single time. The chain is built from TRBV28 and TRBJ2-1; 15 bases agree with TRBD2. The CDR3 loop spans 17 amino acids. Trimming cost V 6 bases and J 6 bases; bases outside gene matches: 9. Germline V CDR1 and CDR2: MDHEN, SYDVKM. The CDR3 protein is CASSPGTSGRFSNEQFF. Here the CDR3 DNA reads TGTGCCAGCAGCCCCGGGACTAGCGGGAGGTTTTCCAATGAGCAGTTCTTC.

The V and J genes are TRBV15 and TRBJ2-7, with no clear D. The CDR3 runs to 15 residues. CDR1 LNHNV and CDR2 YYDKDF come from the germline V gene (reference sequence). Trimming left V 0 bases short and J 4 bases short, with 13 bases between. CDR3 in amino acids: CATSRDSSLLYEQYF. CDR3 nucleotide sequence: TGTGCCACCAGCAGAGATAGTAGTCTTTTATACGAGCAGTACTTC.

The chain couples TRBV25-1 to TRBJ2-2, with unresolved D. Germline CDR1 reads MGHDK; CDR2 reads SYGVNS. Trimming cost V 5 bases and J 1 base, with 5 bases left between them. The length of the CDR3 is 13 residues. DNA for the CDR3: TGTGCCAGCAGTACGGTGAACACCGGGGAGCTGTTTTTT. Its protein is CASSTVNTGELFF. Complete variable domain (other parts from reference TRBV25-1 and TRBJ2-2): EADIYQTPRYLVIGTGKKITLECSQTMGHDKMYWYQQDPGMELHLIHYSYGVNSTEKGDLSSESTVSRIRTEHFPLTLESARPSHTSQYLCASSTVNTGELFFGEGSRLTVL.

The chain employs TRBV10-1 and TRBJ2-4, with D unclear. V was clipped by 11 bases and J by 0 bases, with 14 bases between them. The CDR3 loop spans 14 amino acids. From germline, CDR1 is WNHNN and CDR2 SYGVQD (reference sequence). In DNA form, the CDR3 reads TGCGCCTGCCATCGAGAGCTAGCCAAAAACATTCAGTACTTC. It translates to CACHRELAKNIQYF.

The V call is TRBV2, the J call TRBJ2-7; the D gene is possibly TRBD2 (5 bases). This CDR3 is built from 13 residues. Germline assignment: CDR1 SNHLY and CDR2 FYNNEI. Trimming shortened V by 8 bases and J by 4 bases, and 15 bases separated the two germline ends. The CDR3 reads CASGERGIYEQYF. CDR3 sequence (DNA): TGTGCCAGCGGGGAACGGGGAATTTACGAGCAGTACTTC.

V usage is TRBV19 and J usage is TRBJ1-1; weak D call: TRBD1 (5 bases). The CDR3 covers 14 residues. Trimming cost V 2 bases and J 5 bases, with 12 bases left between them. Germline assignment: CDR1 LNHDA and CDR2 SQIVND (reference sequence). The CDR3 DNA is TGTGCCAGTAGTATATTGGCAGGGAGGACTGAAGCTTTCTTT. As protein: CASSILAGRTEAFF.

The chain recombines TRBV7-9 with TRBJ2-7, with D tentatively TRBD1 (6 bases). The germline gives CDR1 SEHNR, CDR2 FQNEAQ (reference sequence). The CDR3 has 15 residues. The V and J ends lost 2 bases and 6 bases respectively, with 17 bases between them. The CDR3 DNA reads as TGTGCCAGCAGCTTACAGGGACAAGAAAAAGTCGAGCAGTACTTC. Translation gives CASSLQGQEKVEQYF.